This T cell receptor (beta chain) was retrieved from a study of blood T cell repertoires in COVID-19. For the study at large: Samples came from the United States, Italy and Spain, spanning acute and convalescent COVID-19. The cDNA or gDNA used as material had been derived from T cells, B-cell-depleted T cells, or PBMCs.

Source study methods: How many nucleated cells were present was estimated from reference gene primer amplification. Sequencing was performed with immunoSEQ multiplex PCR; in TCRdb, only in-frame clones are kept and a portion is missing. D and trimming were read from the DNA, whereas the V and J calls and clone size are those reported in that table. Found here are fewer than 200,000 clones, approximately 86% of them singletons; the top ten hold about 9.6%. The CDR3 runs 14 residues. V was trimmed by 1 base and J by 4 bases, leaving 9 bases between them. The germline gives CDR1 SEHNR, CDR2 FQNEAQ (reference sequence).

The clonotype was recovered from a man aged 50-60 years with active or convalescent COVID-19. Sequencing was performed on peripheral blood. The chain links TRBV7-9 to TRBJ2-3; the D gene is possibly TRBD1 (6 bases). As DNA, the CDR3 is TGTGCCAGCAGCTTAGTAGGGGGACCAGATACGCAGTATTTT. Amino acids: CASSLVGGPDTQYF.